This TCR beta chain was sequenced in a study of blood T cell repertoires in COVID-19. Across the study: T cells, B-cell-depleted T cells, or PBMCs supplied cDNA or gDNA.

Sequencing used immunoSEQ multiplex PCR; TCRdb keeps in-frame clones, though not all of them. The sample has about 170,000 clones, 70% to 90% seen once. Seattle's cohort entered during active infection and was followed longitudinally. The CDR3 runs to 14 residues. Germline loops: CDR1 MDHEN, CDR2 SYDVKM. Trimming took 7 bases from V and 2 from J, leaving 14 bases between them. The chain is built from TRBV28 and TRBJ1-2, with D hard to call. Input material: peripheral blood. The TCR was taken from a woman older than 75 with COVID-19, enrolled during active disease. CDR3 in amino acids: CASIGTRMNYGYTF. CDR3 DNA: TGTGCCAGCATTGGTACGAGGATGAACTATGGCTACACCTTC.